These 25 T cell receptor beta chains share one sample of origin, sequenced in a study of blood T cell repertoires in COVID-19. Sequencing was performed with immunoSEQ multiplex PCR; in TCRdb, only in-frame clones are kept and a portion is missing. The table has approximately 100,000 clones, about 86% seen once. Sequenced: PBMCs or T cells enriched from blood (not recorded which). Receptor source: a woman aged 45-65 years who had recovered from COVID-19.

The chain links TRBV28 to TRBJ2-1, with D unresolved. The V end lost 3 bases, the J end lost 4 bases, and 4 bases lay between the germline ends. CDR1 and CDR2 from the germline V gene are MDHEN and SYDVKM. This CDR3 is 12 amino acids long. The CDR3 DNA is TGTGCCAGCAGTTTTTCATACAATGAGCAGTTCTTC. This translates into CASSFSYNEQFF.

The CDR3 DNA is TGTGCCAGCAGCCCCACAGGGTCCTACGAGCAGTACTTC. Its protein is CASSPTGSYEQYF. The rearrangement uses TRBV7-3 and TRBJ2-7; TRBD1 might be the D (6 bases). Germline values: CDR1 SGHTA, CDR2 FQGTGA. V lost 5 bases and J 1 base, leaving 9 bases between the germline ends. The CDR3 is 13 amino acids. Based on the CDR3 plus reference TRBV7-3 and TRBJ2-7, the full variable domain is GAGVSQTPSNKVTEKGKYVELRCDPISGHTALYWYRQSLGQGPEFLIYFQGTGAADDSGLPNDRFFAVRPEGSVSTLKIQRTERGDSAVYLCASSPTGSYEQYFGPGTRLTVT.

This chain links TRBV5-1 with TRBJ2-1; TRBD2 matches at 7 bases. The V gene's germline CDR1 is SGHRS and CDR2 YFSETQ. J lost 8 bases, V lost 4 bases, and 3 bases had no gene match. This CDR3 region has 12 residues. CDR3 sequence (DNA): TGCGCCAGCAGCCGACTAGCCGATGAGCAGTTCTTC. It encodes CASSRLADEQFF.

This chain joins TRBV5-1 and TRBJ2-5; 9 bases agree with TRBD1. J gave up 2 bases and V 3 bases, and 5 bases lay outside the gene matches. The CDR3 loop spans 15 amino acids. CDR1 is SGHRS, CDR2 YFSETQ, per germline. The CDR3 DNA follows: TGCGCCAGCAGCTCCGATGACAGGGGGCAAGAGACCCAGTACTTC. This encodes CASSSDDRGQETQYF.

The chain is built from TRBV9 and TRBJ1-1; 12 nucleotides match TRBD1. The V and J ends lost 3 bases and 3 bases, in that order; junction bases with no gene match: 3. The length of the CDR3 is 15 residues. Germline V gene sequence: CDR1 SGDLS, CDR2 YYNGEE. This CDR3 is CASSAGQGAYTEAFF. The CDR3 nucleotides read TGTGCCAGCAGCGCGGGACAGGGGGCCTACACTGAAGCTTTCTTT. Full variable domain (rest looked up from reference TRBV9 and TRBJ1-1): DSGVTQTPKHLITATGQRVTLRCSPRSGDLSVYWYQQSLDQGLQFLIQYYNGEERAKGNILERFSAQQFPDLHSELNLSSLELGDSALYFCASSAGQGAYTEAFFGQGTRLTVV.

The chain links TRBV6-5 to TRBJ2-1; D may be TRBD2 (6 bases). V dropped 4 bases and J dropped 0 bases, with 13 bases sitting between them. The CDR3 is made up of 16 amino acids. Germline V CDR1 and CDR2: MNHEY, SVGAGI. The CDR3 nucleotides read TGTGCCAGCAGTTGGGGGAGGCCTACCTCCTACAATGAGCAGTTCTTC. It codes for CASSWGRPTSYNEQFF.

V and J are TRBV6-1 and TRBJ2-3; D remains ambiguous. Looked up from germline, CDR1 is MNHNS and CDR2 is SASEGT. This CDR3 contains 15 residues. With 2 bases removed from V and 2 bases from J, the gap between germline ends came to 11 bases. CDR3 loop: CASSEYSQNTDTQYF. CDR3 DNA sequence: TGTGCCAGCAGTGAATATTCTCAGAACACAGATACGCAGTATTTT.

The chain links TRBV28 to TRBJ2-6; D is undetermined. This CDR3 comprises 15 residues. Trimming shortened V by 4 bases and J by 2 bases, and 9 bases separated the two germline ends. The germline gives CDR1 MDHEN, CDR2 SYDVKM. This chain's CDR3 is CASSSPATGANVLTF. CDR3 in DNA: TGTGCCAGCAGTTCACCTGCTACTGGGGCCAACGTCCTGACTTTC.

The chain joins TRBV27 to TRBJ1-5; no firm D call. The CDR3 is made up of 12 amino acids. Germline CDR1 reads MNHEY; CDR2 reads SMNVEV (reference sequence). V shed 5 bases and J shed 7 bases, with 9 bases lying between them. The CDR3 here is CASSDTGQPQHF. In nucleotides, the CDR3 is TGTGCCAGCAGTGACACGGGGCAGCCCCAGCATTTT.

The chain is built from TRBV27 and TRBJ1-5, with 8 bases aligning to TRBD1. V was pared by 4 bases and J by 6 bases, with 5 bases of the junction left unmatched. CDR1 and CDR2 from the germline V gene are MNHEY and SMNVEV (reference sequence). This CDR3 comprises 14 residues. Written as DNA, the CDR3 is TGTGCCAGCAGTTCAGGGGGCGCCGGTCAGCCCCAGCATTTT. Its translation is CASSSGGAGQPQHF.

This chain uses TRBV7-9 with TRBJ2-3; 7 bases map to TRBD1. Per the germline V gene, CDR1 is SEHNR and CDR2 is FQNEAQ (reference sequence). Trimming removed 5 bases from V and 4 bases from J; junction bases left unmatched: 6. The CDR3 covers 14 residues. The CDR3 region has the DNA TGTGCCAGCAGCGAGAACAGGGGCCCAGATACGCAGTATTTT. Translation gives CASSENRGPDTQYF.

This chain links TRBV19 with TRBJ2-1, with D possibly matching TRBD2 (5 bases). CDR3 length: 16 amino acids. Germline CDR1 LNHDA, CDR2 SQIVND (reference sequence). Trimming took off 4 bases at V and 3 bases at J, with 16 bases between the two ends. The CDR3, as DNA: TGTGCCAGTAGTAGTGCTGGAACTAGGAACTACAATGAGCAGTTCTTC. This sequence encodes CASSSAGTRNYNEQFF.

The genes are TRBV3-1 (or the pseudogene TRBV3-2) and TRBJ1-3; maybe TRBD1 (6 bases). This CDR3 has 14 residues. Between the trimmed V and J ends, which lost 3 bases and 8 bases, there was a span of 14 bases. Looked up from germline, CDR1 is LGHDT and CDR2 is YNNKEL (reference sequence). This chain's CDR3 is CASSHGQLMDTIYF. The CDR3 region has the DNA TGTGCCAGCAGCCATGGACAGTTGATGGACACCATATATTTT.

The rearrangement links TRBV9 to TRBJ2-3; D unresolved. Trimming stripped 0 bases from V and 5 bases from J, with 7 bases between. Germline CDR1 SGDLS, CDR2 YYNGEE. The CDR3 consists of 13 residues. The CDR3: CASSVDDKDTQYF. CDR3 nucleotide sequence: TGTGCCAGCAGCGTAGATGACAAAGATACGCAGTATTTT.

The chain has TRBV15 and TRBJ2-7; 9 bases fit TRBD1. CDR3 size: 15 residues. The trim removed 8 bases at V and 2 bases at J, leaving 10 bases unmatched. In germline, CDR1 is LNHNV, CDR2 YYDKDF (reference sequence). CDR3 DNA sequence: TGTGCCACCGGGACAGGGACTTCGTATGCCTACGAGCAGTACTTC. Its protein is CATGTGTSYAYEQYF.

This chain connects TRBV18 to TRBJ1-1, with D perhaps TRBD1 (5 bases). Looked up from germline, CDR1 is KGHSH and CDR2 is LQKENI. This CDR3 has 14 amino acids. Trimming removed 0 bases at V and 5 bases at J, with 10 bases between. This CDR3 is CASSPPGGQTEAFF. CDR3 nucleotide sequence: TGTGCCAGCTCACCACCCGGGGGTCAGACTGAAGCTTTCTTT.

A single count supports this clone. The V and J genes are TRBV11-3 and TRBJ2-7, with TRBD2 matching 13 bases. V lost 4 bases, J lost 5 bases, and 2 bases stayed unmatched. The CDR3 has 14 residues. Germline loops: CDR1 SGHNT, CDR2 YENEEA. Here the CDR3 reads CASSSGLAGNEQYF. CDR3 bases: TGTGCCAGCAGCTCGGGACTAGCGGGGAACGAGCAGTACTTC.

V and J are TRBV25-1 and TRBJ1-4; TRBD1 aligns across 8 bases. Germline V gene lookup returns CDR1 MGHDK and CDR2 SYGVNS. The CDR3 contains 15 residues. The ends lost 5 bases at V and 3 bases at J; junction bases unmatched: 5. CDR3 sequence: CASSTPGGPNEKLFF. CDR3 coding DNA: TGTGCCAGCAGTACCCCAGGGGGCCCTAATGAAAAACTGTTTTTT.

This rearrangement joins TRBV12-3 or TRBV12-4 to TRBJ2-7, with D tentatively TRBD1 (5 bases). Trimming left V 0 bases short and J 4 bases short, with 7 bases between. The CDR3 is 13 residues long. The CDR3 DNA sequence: TGTGCCAGCAGTTTAGCGCCAGGGTACGAGCAGTACTTC. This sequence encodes CASSLAPGYEQYF.

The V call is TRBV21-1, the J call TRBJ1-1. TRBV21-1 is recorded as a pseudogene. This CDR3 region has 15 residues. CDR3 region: CASSQVGGRWAEAFF. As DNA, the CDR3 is TGTGCCAGCAGCCAAGTGGGGGGGCGGTGGGCTGAAGCTTTCTTT.

The CDR3 protein is CASSLRAGEFEQYF. Here the CDR3 DNA reads TGTGCCAGCAGCTTAAGGGCGGGAGAGTTTGAGCAGTACTTC. This chain links TRBV7-3 with TRBJ2-7; 7 bases agree with TRBD2. Trimming at V came to 1 base and at J to 7 bases, leaving 7 bases not matched to a gene. Germline-derived CDR1 and CDR2 are SGHTA and FQGTGA. The CDR3 covers 14 residues.

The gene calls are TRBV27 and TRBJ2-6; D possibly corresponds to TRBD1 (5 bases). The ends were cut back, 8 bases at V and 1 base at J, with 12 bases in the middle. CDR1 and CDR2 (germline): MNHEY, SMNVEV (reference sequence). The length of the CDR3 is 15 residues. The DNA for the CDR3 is TGTGCCAGCGCAGGGTTTCTATCTGGGGCCAACGTCCTGACTTTC. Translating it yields CASAGFLSGANVLTF.

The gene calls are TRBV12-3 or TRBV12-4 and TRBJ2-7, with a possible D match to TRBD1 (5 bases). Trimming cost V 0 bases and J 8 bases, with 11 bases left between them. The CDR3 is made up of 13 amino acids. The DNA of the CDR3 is TGTGCCAGCAGTTTAGCGGGGCTTGGCCAGCAGTACTTC. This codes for CASSLAGLGQQYF.

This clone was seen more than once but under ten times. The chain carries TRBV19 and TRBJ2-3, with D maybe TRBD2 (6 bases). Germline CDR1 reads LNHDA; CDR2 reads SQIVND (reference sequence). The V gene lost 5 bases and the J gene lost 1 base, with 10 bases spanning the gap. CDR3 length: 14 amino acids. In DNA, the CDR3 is TGTGCCAGTAGTGGGCCTAGCGGCACAGATACGCAGTATTTT. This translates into CASSGPSGTDTQYF.

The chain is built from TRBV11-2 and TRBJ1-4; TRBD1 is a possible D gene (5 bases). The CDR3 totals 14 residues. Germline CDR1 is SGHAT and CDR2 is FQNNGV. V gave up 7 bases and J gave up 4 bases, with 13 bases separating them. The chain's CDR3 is CASTPRRGNEKLFF. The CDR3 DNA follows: TGTGCCAGCACCCCCCGGAGGGGTAATGAAAAACTGTTTTTT.